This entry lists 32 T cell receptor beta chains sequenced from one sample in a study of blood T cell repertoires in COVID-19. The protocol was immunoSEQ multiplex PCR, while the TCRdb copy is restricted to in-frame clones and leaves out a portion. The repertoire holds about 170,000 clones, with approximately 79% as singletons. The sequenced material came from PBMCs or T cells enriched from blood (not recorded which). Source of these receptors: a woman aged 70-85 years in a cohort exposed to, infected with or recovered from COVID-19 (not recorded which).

CDR3 DNA sequence: TGTGCCAGCAGGGAGGGACTAGCGGATTCCTACAATGAGCAGTTCTTC. Translating it yields CASREGLADSYNEQFF. The V call is TRBV7-9, the J call TRBJ2-1, with 11 bases aligning to TRBD2. Germline-derived CDR1 and CDR2 are SEHNR and FQNEAQ (reference sequence). The CDR3 has 16 amino acids. V lost 6 bases, J lost 1 base, and 5 bases stayed unmatched.

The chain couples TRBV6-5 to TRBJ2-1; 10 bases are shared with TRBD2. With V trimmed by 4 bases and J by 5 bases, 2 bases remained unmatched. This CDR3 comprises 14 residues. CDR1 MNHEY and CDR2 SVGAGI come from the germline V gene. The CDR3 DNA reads TGTGCCAGCAGTTGGACTAGCGGAGACAATGAGCAGTTCTTC. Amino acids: CASSWTSGDNEQFF.

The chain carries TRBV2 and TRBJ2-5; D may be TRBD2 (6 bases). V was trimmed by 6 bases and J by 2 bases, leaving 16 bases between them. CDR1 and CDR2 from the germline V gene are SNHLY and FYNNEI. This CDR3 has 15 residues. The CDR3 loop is CASRTDSGVQETQYF. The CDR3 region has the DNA TGTGCCAGCAGGACCGATTCGGGGGTACAAGAGACCCAGTACTTC. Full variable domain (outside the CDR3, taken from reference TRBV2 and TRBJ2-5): EPEVTQTPSHQVTQMGQEVILRCVPISNHLYFYWYRQILGQKVEFLVSFYNNEISEKSEIFDDQFSVERPDGSNFTLKIRSTKLEDSAMYFCASRTDSGVQETQYFGPGTRLLVL.

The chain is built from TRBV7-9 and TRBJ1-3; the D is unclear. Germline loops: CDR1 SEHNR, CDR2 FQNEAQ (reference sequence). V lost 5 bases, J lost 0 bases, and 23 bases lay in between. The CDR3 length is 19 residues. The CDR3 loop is CASSPRYGLQPSSGNTIYF. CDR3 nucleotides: TGTGCCAGCAGCCCAAGGTATGGGCTGCAGCCGTCCTCTGGAAACACCATATATTTT.

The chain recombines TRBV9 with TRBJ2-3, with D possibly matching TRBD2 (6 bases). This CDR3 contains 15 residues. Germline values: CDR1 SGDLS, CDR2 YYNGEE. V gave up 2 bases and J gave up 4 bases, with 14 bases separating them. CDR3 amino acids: CASSVGGNGADTQYF. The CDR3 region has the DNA TGTGCCAGCAGCGTGGGCGGGAACGGGGCAGATACGCAGTATTTT.

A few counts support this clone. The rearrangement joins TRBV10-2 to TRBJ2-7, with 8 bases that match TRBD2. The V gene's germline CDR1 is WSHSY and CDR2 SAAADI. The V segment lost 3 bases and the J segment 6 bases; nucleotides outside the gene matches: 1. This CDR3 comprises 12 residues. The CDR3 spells CASSEAGAEQYF. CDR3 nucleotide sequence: TGCGCCAGCAGTGAAGCGGGAGCCGAGCAGTACTTC.

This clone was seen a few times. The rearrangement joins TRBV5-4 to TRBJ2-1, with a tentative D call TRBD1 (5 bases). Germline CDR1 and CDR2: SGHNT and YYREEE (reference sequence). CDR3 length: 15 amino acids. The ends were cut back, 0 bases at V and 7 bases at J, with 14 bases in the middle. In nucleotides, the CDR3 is TGTGCCAGCAGCTTGGGGGGCCGGCTCCCGAATGAGCAGTTCTTC. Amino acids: CASSLGGRLPNEQFF.

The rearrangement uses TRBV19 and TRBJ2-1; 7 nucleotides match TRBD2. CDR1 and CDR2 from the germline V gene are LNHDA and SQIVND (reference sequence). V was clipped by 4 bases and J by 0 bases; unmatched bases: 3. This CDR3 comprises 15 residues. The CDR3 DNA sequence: TGTGCCAGTAGTACTAGCGGATACTCCTACAATGAGCAGTTCTTC. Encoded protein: CASSTSGYSYNEQFF.

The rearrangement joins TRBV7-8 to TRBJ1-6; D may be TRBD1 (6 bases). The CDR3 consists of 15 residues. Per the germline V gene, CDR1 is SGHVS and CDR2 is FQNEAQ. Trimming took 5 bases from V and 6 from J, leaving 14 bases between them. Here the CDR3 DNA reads TGTGCCAGCAGCCCCCGCCAGGGGTCTAATTCACCCCTCCACTTT. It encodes CASSPRQGSNSPLHF. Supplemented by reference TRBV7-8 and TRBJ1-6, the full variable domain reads GAGVSQSPRYKVAKRGQDVALRCDPISGHVSLFWYQQALGQGPEFLTYFQNEAQLDKSGLPSDRFFAERPEGSVSTLKIQRTQQEDSAVYLCASSPRQGSNSPLHFGNGTRLTVT.

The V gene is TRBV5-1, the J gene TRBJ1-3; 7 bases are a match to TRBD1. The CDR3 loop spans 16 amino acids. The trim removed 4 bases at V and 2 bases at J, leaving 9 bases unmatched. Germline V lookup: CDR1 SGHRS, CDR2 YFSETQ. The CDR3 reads CASSPGQSVAGNTIYF. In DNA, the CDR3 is TGCGCCAGCAGCCCGGGACAGTCCGTGGCTGGAAACACCATATATTTT.

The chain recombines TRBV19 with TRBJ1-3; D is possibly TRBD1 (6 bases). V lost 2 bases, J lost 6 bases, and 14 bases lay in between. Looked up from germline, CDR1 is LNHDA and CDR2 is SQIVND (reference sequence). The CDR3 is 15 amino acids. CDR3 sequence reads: CASSIWTAGENTIYF. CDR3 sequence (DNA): TGTGCCAGTAGTATATGGACCGCAGGGGAAAACACCATATATTTT. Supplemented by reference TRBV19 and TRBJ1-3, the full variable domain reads DGGITQSPKYLFRKEGQNVTLSCEQNLNHDAMYWYRQDPGQGLRLIYYSQIVNDFQKGDIAEGYSVSREKKESFPLTVTSAQKNPTAFYLCASSIWTAGENTIYFGEGSWLTVV.

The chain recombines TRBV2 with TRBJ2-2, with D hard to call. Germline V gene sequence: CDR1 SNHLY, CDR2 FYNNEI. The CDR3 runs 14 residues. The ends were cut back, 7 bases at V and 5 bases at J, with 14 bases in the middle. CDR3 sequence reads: CASTSEVETGELFF. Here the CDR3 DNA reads TGTGCCAGCACCAGCGAAGTGGAGACCGGGGAGCTGTTTTTT.

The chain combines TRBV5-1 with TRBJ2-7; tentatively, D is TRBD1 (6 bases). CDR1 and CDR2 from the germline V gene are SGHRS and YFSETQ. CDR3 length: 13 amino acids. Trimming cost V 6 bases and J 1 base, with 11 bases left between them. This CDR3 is CASNTGHSYEQYF. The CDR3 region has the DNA TGCGCCAGCAACACAGGGCATTCCTACGAGCAGTACTTC.

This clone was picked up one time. CDR3 in amino acids: CATSDLGETGATDTQYF. The CDR3 DNA reads TGTGCCACCAGTGATTTAGGAGAAACAGGGGCCACAGATACGCAGTATTTT. The chain recombines TRBV24-1 with TRBJ2-3, with 7 bases that match TRBD1. The CDR3 length is 17 residues. Looked up from germline, CDR1 is KGHDR and CDR2 is SFDVKD. V lost 1 base to trimming and J lost 2 bases; unmatched junction nucleotides: 8.

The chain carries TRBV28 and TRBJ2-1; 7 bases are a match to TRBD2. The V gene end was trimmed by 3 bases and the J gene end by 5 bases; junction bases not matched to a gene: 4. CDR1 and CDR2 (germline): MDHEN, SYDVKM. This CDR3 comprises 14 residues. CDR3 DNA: TGTGCCAGCAGTTTTGGGACTAAAAACAATGAGCAGTTCTTC. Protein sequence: CASSFGTKNNEQFF.

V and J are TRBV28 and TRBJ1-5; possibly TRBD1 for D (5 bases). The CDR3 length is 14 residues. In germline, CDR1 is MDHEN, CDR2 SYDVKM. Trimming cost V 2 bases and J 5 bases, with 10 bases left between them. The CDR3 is CASSLPDTHQPQHF. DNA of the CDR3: TGTGCCAGCAGTTTACCGGACACGCATCAGCCCCAGCATTTT.

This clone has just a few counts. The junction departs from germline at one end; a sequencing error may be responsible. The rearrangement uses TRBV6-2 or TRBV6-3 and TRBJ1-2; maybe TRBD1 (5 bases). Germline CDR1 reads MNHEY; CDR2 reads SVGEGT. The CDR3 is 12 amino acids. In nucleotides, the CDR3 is TGTGCCAGCAGTTACTCGTGGACAACCGCGCACTTC. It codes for CASSYSWTTAHF.

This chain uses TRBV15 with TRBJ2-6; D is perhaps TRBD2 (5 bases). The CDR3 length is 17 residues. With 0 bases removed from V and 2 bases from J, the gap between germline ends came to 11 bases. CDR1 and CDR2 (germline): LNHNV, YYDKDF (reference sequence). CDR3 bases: TGTGCCACCAGCAGAGAAAGATTGGGAGCTGGGGCCAACGTCCTGACTTTC. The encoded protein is CATSRERLGAGANVLTF.

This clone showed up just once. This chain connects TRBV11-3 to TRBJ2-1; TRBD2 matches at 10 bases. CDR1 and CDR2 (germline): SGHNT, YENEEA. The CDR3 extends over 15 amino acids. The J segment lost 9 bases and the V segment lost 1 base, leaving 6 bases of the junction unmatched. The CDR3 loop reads CASSLALAGTTEQFF. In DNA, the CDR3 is TGTGCCAGCAGCTTAGCACTAGCGGGAACTACTGAGCAGTTCTTC.

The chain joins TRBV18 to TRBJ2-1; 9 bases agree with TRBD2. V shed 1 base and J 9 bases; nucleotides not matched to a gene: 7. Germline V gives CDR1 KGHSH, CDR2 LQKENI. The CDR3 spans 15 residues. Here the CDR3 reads CASSPRAGGVGEQFF. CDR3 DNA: TGTGCCAGCTCACCACGGGCGGGAGGGGTCGGTGAGCAGTTCTTC. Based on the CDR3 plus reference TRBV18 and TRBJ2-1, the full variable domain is NAGVMQNPRHLVRRRGQEARLRCSPMKGHSHVYWYRQLPEEGLKFMVYLQKENIIDESGMPKERFSAEFPKEGPSILRIQQVVRGDSAAYFCASSPRAGGVGEQFFGPGTRLTVL.

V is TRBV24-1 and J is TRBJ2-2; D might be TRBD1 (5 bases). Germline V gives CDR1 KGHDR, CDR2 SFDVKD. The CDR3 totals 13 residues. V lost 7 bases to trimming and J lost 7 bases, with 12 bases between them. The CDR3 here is CATRGLSGGELFF. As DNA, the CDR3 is TGTGCCACCAGGGGGCTTTCGGGCGGGGAGCTGTTTTTT.

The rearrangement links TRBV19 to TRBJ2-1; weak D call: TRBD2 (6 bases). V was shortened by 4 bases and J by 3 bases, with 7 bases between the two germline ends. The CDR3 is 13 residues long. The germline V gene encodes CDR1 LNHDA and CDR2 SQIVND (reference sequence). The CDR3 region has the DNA TGTGCCAGTAGTACGGGGGACTACAATGAGCAGTTCTTC. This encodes CASSTGDYNEQFF.

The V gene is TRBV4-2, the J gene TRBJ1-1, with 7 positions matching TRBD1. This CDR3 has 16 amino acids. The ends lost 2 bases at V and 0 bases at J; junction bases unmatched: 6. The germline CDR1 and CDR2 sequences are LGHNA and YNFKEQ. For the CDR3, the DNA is TGTGCCAGCAGCCAACAGAGACAGGGTCTGAACACTGAAGCTTTCTTT. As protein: CASSQQRQGLNTEAFF.

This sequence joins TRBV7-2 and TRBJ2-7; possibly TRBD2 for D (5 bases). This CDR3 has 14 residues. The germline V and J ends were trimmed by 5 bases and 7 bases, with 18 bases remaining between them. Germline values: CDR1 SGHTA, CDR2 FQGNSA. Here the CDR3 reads CASSPRGSMYEQYF. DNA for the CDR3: TGTGCCAGCAGCCCCCGAGGGTCTATGTATGAGCAGTACTTC. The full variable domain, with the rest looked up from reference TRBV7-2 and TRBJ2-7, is GAGVSQSPSNKVTEKGKDVELRCDPISGHTALYWYRQSLGQGLEFLIYFQGNSAPDKSGLPSDRFSAERTGGSVSTLTIQRTQQEDSAVYLCASSPRGSMYEQYFGPGTRLTVT.

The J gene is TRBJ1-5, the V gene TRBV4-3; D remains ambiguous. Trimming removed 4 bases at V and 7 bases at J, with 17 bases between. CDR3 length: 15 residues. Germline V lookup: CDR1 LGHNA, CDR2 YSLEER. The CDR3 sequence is CASSRVLQRGQPQHF. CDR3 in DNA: TGCGCCAGCAGCCGAGTGCTGCAGCGGGGACAGCCCCAGCATTTT.

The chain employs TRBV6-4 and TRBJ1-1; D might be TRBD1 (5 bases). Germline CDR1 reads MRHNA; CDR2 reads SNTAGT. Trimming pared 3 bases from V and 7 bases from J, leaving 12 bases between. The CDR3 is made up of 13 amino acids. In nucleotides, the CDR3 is TGTGCCAGCAGTGAATACGGGGGAGGTGAAGCTTTCTTT. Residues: CASSEYGGGEAFF.

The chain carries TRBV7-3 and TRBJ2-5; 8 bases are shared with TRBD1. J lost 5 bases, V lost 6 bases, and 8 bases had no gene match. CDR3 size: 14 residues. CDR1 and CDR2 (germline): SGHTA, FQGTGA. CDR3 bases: TGTGCCAGCAGGTCGTCAGGGGGCATCGAGACCCAGTACTTC. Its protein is CASRSSGGIETQYF.

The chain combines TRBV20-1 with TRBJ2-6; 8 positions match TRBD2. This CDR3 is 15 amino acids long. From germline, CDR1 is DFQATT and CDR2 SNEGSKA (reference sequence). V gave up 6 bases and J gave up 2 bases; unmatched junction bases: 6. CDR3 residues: CSASPGGTGANVLTF. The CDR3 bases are TGCAGTGCGAGTCCGGGGGGGACTGGGGCCAACGTCCTGACTTTC.

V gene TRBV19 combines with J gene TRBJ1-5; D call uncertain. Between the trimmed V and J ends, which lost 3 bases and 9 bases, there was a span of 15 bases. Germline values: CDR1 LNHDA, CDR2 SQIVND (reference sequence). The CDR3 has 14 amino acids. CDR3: CASSISTSVPPQHF. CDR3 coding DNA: TGTGCCAGTAGTATTTCGACTTCGGTCCCGCCCCAGCATTTT.

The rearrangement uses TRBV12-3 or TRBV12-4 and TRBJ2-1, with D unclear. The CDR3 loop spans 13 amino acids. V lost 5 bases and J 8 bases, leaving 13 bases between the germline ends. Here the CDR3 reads CASSPLNSYEQFF. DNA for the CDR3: TGTGCCAGCAGTCCCCTTAATAGCTATGAGCAGTTCTTC.

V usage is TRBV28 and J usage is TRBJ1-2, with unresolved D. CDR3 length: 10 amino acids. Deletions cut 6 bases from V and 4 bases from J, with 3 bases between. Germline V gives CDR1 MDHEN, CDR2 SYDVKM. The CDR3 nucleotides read TGTGCCAGCAGCAGCTATGGCTACACCTTC. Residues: CASSSYGYTF.

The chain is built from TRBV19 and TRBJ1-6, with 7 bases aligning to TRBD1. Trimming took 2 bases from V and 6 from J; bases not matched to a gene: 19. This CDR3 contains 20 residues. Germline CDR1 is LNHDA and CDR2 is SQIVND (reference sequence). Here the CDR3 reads CASSIRDSSWTDILNSPLHF. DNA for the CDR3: TGTGCCAGTAGTATACGGGACAGTTCTTGGACTGATATACTTAATTCACCCCTCCACTTT.